This TCR beta chain was retrieved from a study of OX40 agonist ivuxolimab in advanced cancers. Study in general: Partial responses occurred in Three dose-escalation patients, one with hepatocellular carcinoma and two with cutaneous melanoma.

A note on this clone: Its antigen is not known.

Repertoires were generated with immunoSEQ multiplex PCR, while TCRdb's copy carries only in-frame clones and drops some. The sample lists around 21,000 clones, about 80% occurring once. Germline CDR1 and CDR2: SGHVS and FNYEAQ. V dropped 0 bases and J dropped 5 bases, with 11 bases sitting between them. The CDR3 contains 15 residues. Points from the study as a whole: Doses of 0.1 to 3.0 mg/kg were accompanied by clonal expansion of CD4+ and CD8+ blood T cells by week 6. Researchers report that CD8+ T cells had, on average, more expanded clones than CD4+.

Sequencing was performed on CD4+ or CD8+ T cells sorted from blood, taken in a trial of the OX40 agonist ivuxolimab. The chain links TRBV7-6 to TRBJ1-5, with D possibly TRBD1 on 5 matching bases. The sequence was obtained from an adult with an advanced solid tumor such as melanoma, head and neck, liver or kidney cancer. CDR3 region: CASSLAAGPYQPQHF. Here the CDR3 DNA reads TGTGCCAGCAGCTTAGCGGCGGGGCCGTATCAGCCCCAGCATTTT. Looking up the rest from reference TRBV7-6 and TRBJ1-5 gives the full variable domain: GAGVSQSPRYKVTKRGQDVALRCDPISGHVSLYWYRQALGQGPEFLTYFNYEAQQDKSGLPNDRFSAERPEGSISTLTIQRTEQRDSAMYRCASSLAAGPYQPQHFGDGTRLSIL.